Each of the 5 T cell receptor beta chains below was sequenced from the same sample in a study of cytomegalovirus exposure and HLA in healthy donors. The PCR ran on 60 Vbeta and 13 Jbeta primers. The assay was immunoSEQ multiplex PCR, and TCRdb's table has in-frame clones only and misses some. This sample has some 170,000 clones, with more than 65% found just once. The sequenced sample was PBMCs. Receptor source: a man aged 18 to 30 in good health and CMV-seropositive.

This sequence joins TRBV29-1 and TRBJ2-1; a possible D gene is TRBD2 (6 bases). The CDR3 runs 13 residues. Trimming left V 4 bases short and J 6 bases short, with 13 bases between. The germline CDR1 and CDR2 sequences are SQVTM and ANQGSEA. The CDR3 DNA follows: TGCAGCGTTGTGGAGGGTTATTCCAATGAGCAGTTCTTC. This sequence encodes CSVVEGYSNEQFF.

CDR3 amino acids: CASSKGPTRSGANVLTF. As DNA, the CDR3 is TGTGCCAGTAGTAAGGGTCCTACTAGGTCTGGGGCCAACGTCCTGACTTTC. The J gene is TRBJ2-6, the V gene TRBV19, with D perhaps TRBD2 (5 bases). V was trimmed by 4 bases and J by 1 base, leaving 14 bases between them. This CDR3 region has 17 residues. The germline CDR1 and CDR2 sequences are LNHDA and SQIVND (reference sequence).

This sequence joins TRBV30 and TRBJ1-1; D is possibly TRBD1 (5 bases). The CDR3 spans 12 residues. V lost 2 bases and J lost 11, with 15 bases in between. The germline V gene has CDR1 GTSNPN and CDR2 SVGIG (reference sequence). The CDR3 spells CAWSSSGVEAFF. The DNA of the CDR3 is TGTGCCTGGAGTTCTTCGGGGGTAGAGGCTTTCTTT. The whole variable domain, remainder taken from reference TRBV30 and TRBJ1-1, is SQTIHQWPATLVQPVGSPLSLECTVEGTSNPNLYWYRQAAGRGLQLLFYSVGIGQISSEVPQNLSASRPQDRQFILSSKKLLLSDSGFYLCAWSSSGVEAFFGQGTRLTVV.

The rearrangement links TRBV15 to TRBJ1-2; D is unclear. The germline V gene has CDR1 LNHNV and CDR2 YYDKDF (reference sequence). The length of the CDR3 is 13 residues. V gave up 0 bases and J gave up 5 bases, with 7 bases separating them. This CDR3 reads CATSRDPEYGYTF. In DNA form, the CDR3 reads TGTGCCACCAGCAGAGATCCCGAGTATGGCTACACCTTC.

The chain's CDR3 is CASSEWEGNGGNTIYF. The CDR3 nucleotides are TGTGCCAGCAGTGAATGGGAGGGGAATGGTGGAAACACCATATATTTT. The genes are TRBV6-1 and TRBJ1-3; TRBD1 might be the D (5 bases). This CDR3 is built from 16 residues. Per the germline V gene, CDR1 is MNHNS and CDR2 is SASEGT. V was trimmed by 2 bases and J by 3 bases, leaving 14 bases between them.